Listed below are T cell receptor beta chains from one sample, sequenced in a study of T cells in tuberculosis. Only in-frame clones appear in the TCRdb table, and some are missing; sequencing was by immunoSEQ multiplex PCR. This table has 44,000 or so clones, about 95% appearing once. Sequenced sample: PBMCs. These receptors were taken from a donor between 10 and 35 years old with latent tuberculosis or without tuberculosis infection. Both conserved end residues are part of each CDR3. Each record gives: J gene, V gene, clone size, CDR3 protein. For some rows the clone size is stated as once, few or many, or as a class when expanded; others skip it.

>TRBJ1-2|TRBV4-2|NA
CASSQTEQGNYGYTF
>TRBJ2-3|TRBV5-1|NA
CASSRRGLAVTDTQYF
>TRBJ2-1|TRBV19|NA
CASSLGVNEQFF
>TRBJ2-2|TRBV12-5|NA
CASGKDSSRTGELFF
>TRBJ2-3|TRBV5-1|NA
CASSLENGGGGTQYF
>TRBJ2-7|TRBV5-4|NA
CASSLTTSGGPSYEQYF
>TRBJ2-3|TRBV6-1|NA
CASSPVTSGRADTSF
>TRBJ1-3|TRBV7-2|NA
CASSSSSGNTIYF
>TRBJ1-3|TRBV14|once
CASSLQRRGARNTIYF
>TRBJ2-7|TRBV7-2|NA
CASSAWDNSYEQYF
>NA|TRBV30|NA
CAWERDTGLGEQYF
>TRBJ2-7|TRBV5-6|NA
CASSLTGSYEQYF
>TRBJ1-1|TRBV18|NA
CASFLAGGTEAFF
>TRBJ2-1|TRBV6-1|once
CASSERLGEQFF
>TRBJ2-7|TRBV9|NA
CASSHTGTGGYEQYF
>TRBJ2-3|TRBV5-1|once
CASSRGQGIFTDTQYF
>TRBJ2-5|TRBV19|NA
CASSPTGGSETQYF